The rows below give T cell receptor beta chains drawn from one sample of a study of graft-versus-host responses after intestinal transplantation. These receptors have no known antigen. The repertoire was sequenced with immunoSEQ multiplex PCR; TCRdb's copy has only in-frame clones and lacks some. The data show roughly 110,000 clones, 87% seen once. This sample comprised unstimulated CD4+ T cells sorted from spleen or lymph node cells, obtained before transplant. These receptors were obtained from a human donor who was the organ donor for an intestinal transplant. Both conserved end residues are part of each CDR3. The order of the fields is J gene, V gene, clone size, D gene, CDR3 protein, CDR3 DNA. A D gene is named only where the DNA matches it firmly. The listing skips clone size in some rows; elsewhere it reads once, few, many or a size class.

TRBJ1-6 | TRBV6-5 | . | . | CASSYSRRVDSPLHF | TGTGCCAGCAGTTACTCGAGGAGGGTGGATTCACCCCTCCACTTT
TRBJ2-2 | TRBV2 | few | TRBD1 | CASLDRAFTGELFF | TGTGCCAGCCTGGACAGGGCATTCACCGGGGAGCTGTTTTTT
TRBJ1-5 | TRBV6-5 | . | TRBD1 | CASSAGGPNQPQHF | TGTGCCAGCTCCGCAGGGGGCCCCAATCAGCCCCAGCATTTT
TRBJ2-7 | TRBV19 | . | TRBD1 | CASSASGDRGRREQYF | TGTGCCAGTAGTGCCTCCGGGGACAGGGGAAGAAGGGAGCAGTACTTC
TRBJ1-3 | TRBV7-9 | few | . | CASSFGFQESGNTIYF | TGTGCCAGCAGCTTCGGATTTCAGGAATCTGGAAACACCATATATTTT
TRBJ2-7 | TRBV19 | . | TRBD2 | CASSSGLAGGEQYF | TGTGCCAGTAGTTCGGGACTAGCGGGAGGTGAGCAGTACTTC
TRBJ2-1 | TRBV7-3 | . | . | CASSAYLSGDEQFF | TGTGCCAGCAGCGCTTATTTATCGGGGGATGAGCAGTTCTTC
TRBJ2-1 | TRBV5-1 | . | . | CASSLVSDSSSYNEQFF | TGCGCCAGCAGCTTGGTATCGGATTCCAGCTCCTACAATGAGCAGTTCTTC
TRBJ1-1 | TRBV5-1 | . | TRBD1 | CASSTGQGSMNTEAFF | TGCGCCAGCAGCACAGGACAGGGCTCTATGAACACTGAAGCTTTCTTT
TRBJ1-5 | TRBV5-4 | few | TRBD1 | CASSRQGKGPQHF | TGTGCCAGCAGCAGACAGGGAAAAGGACCCCAGCATTTT
TRBJ2-7 | TRBV14 | . | TRBD1 | CASSQDEDRGILSEQYF | TGTGCCAGCAGCCAAGACGAAGACAGGGGAATTCTCTCCGAGCAGTACTTC
TRBJ1-4 | TRBV11-2 | . | TRBD1 | CASSPGQYEKLFF | TGTGCCAGCAGCCCGGGACAGTATGAAAAACTGTTTTTT
TRBJ2-2 | TRBV7-6 | . | TRBD2 | CASSARTSGGAGELFF | TGTGCCAGCAGCGCCCGGACTAGCGGGGGAGCCGGGGAGCTGTTTTTT
TRBJ1-2 | TRBV6-6 | . | . | CASSDGQNFDYTF | TGTGCCAGCAGTGACGGACAGAACTTCGACTACACCTTC
TRBJ2-4 | TRBV1 | . | . | CTSSQGNGNIQYF | TGCACCAGCAGCCAGGGAAACGGAAACATTCAGTACTTC
TRBJ2-6 | TRBV5-4 | few | . | CASSLGGTQTSGANVLTF | TGTGCCAGCAGCTTGGGTGGAACGCAGACCTCTGGGGCCAACGTCCTGACTTTC
TRBJ2-5 | TRBV15 | once | . | CATSRDRGSGETQYF | TGTGCCACCAGCAGAGATCGGGGGTCTGGTGAGACCCAGTACTTC
TRBJ2-4 | TRBV4-1 | . | . | CASSQAGVQAKNIQYF | TGCGCCAGCAGCCAAGCGGGCGTCCAAGCCAAAAACATTCAGTACTTC
TRBJ2-2 | TRBV7-2 | . | . | CASSLGTPLAGELFF | TGTGCCAGCAGCTTAGGGACCCCGCTCGCCGGGGAGCTGTTTTTT
TRBJ1-1 | TRBV29-1 | . | . | CSVEDDRLNTEAFF | TGCAGCGTTGAAGATGACAGGTTGAACACTGAAGCTTTCTTT
TRBJ2-7 | TRBV6-1 | . | . | CASSYTGYEQYF | TGTGCCAGCAGTTATACGGGCTACGAGCAGTACTTC
TRBJ1-6 | TRBV6-1 | . | . | CASSPEGSNSPLHF | TGTGCCAGCAGCCCCGAGGGCAGTAATTCACCCCTCCACTTT
TRBJ1-1 | TRBV7-9 | . | . | CASSLRGRPEAFF | TGTGCCAGCAGCTTAAGGGGTCGGCCTGAAGCTTTCTTT
TRBJ1-4 | TRBV6-5 | . | TRBD1 | CASSRETGAGEKLFF | TGTGCCAGCAGTCGAGAGACAGGGGCAGGAGAAAAACTGTTTTTT
TRBJ1-2 | TRBV5-1 | . | . | CASSPYTGAYGYTF | TGCGCCAGCAGCCCTTATACTGGTGCCTATGGCTACACCTTC
TRBJ1-2 | TRBV5-4 | . | . | CASGRGKIANYGYTF | TGTGCCAGCGGACGGGGGAAGATAGCTAACTATGGCTACACCTTC
TRBJ1-1 | TRBV6-5 | . | . | CASSYLPRARTEAFF | TGTGCCAGCAGTTACCTCCCCAGGGCTAGAACTGAAGCTTTCTTT
TRBJ1-1 | TRBV6-1 | . | . | CAIRGVNTEAFF | TGTGCCATCCGAGGGGTGAACACTGAAGCTTTCTTT
TRBJ2-4 | TRBV5-4 | . | TRBD2 | CASSPTSGGAKNIQYF | TGTGCCAGCAGCCCTACTAGCGGCGGGGCCAAAAACATTCAGTACTTC
TRBJ1-5 | TRBV7-2 | few | . | CASSLSNQPQHF | TGTGCCAGCAGCTTAAGCAATCAGCCCCAGCATTTT
TRBJ2-2 | TRBV19 | . | . | CASSMGAGELFF | TGTGCCAGTAGTATGGGGGCCGGGGAGCTGTTTTTT
TRBJ2-1 | TRBV9 | . | TRBD2 | CASSAPGTSVSNEQFF | TGTGCCAGCAGCGCCCCCGGGACTAGCGTATCCAATGAGCAGTTCTTC
TRBJ1-2 | TRBV19 | . | TRBD1 | CASSITGGIHYGYTF | TGTGCCAGTAGTATTACAGGGGGCATTCACTATGGCTACACCTTC
TRBJ1-5 | TRBV2 | once | TRBD1 | CASSPDRGGNQPQHF | TGTGCCAGCAGTCCGGACAGGGGTGGCAATCAGCCCCAGCATTTT
TRBJ1-2 | TRBV5-1 | . | TRBD1 | CASSPSPGTGGAYGYTF | TGCGCCAGCAGCCCAAGCCCCGGGACAGGGGGTGCCTACGGCTACACCTTC
TRBJ1-5 | TRBV27 | few | . | CASSLSPIDRSGMRPQHF | TGTGCCAGCAGTTTATCGCCTATTGACAGGTCGGGGATGAGGCCCCAGCATTTT
TRBJ1-6 | TRBV6-1 | . | . | CASRRGTDSPLHF | TGTGCCAGCAGACGGGGAACCGATTCACCCCTCCACTTT
TRBJ1-2 | TRBV6-6 | . | TRBD1 | CASRRQGRDYGYTF | TGTGCCAGCAGGCGACAGGGTCGGGACTATGGCTACACCTTC
TRBJ2-3 | TRBV6-5 | . | . | CASSYRGGLTDTQYF | TGTGCCAGCAGTTACAGGGGAGGCCTGACAGATACGCAGTATTTT
TRBJ1-5 | TRBV12-5 | . | TRBD1 | CASGLGTGFNQPQHF | TGTGCTAGTGGTTTGGGGACAGGATTCAATCAGCCCCAGCATTTT
TRBJ2-3 | TRBV5-1 | . | . | CASSLITDTQYF | TGCGCCAGCAGCTTGATCACAGATACGCAGTATTTT
TRBJ1-2 | TRBV19 | few | . | CASTGGQGAGYTF | TGTGCCAGTACGGGCGGGCAGGGTGCTGGCTACACCTTC
TRBJ1-4 | TRBV2 | . | . | CASSEGRIPGGKLFF | TGTGCCAGCAGTGAAGGTCGGATCCCCGGGGGAAAACTGTTTTTT